This T cell receptor beta chain was retrieved from a study of T cell responses to AZD1222 COVID-19 vaccine. The protocol was immunoSEQ multiplex PCR, while the TCRdb copy is restricted to in-frame clones and leaves out a portion. The table shows 45,000 to 60,000 clones, with 70% to 90% occurring only once. The study's findings and limits: Baseline serology detected seropositivity in only six AZD1222 recipients. The donor cohort was predominantly white British with a female majority, and clonal diversity may have been underestimated.

With respect to this clone: Its target is unknown.

The V end lost 3 bases, the J end lost 5 bases, and 16 bases lay between the germline ends. This CDR3 region has 15 residues. Germline-derived CDR1 and CDR2 are LNHDA and SQIVND (reference sequence). This clonotype was sampled from an adult in good health. The chain links TRBV19 to TRBJ2-5; no definite D call. The sequences come from peripheral blood, collected on day 0 of AZD1222 vaccination. CDR3 coding DNA: TGTGCCAGTAGTATGTACGTAGGTAAAGGGGAGACCCAGTACTTC. This codes for CASSMYVGKGETQYF.